The 8 T cell receptor beta chains reported below all come from one sample, sequenced in a study of OX40 agonist ivuxolimab in advanced cancers. The method was immunoSEQ multiplex PCR; TCRdb's version includes in-frame clones alone and lacks a portion of them. The sample shows roughly 59,000 clones, approximately 91% of them seen only once. This specimen consisted of CD4+ or CD8+ T cells sorted from blood, obtained in a trial of the OX40 agonist ivuxolimab. Receptors originate from an adult with an advanced solid tumor such as melanoma, head and neck, liver or kidney cancer.

V and J are TRBV14 and TRBJ2-1; 10 bases are a match to TRBD2. The CDR3 has 15 residues. Losses at the gene ends were 0 bases for V and 12 bases for J; bases not matched to a gene: 8. Germline V gene sequence: CDR1 SGHDN, CDR2 FVKESK. The CDR3, as DNA: TGTGCCAGCAGCCAAGAATTGAGCGGGGGGGCCGGGCAGTTCTTC. Protein product: CASSQELSGGAGQFF.

The chain joins TRBV7-8 to TRBJ1-1, with TRBD1 matching over 7 bases. Per the germline V gene, CDR1 is SGHVS and CDR2 is FQNEAQ. With 2 bases clipped from V and 1 base from J, the junction kept 4 bases outside the gene matches. The CDR3 has 15 residues. The CDR3 spells CASSLTTGKNTEAFF. The CDR3 region has the DNA TGTGCCAGCAGCTTAACGACAGGGAAGAACACTGAAGCTTTCTTT.

This clone was seen only a few times. The V and J genes are TRBV18 and TRBJ2-7; D is undetermined. Deletions cut 4 bases from V and 4 bases from J, with 14 bases between. The CDR3 extends over 14 amino acids. Germline CDR1 and CDR2: KGHSH and LQKENI. CDR3 loop: CASSLPVLPYEQYF. As DNA, the CDR3 is TGTGCCAGCTCACTTCCGGTCCTTCCTTACGAGCAGTACTTC.

CDR3 protein: CASSLSGQSPYEQYF. The DNA of the CDR3 is TGTGCCAGCAGTTTATCGGGACAGAGTCCCTACGAGCAGTACTTC. The chain employs TRBV28 and TRBJ2-7, with 7 positions matching TRBD1. The CDR3 runs to 15 residues. V shed 1 base, J shed 2 bases, and the junction held 5 bases outside the gene matches. Germline loops: CDR1 MDHEN, CDR2 SYDVKM. The entire variable domain, with the rest obtained from reference TRBV28 and TRBJ2-7, is as follows: DVKVTQSSRYLVKRTGEKVFLECVQDMDHENMFWYRQDPGLGLRLIYFSYDVKMKEKGDIPEGYSVSREKKERFSLILESASTNQTSMYLCASSLSGQSPYEQYFGPGTRLTVT.

This clone was found once. The sample contains more than one DNA sequence encoding this CDR3. The chain couples TRBV28 to TRBJ1-3; TRBD1 is a possible D gene (5 bases). V dropped 5 bases and J dropped 1 base, with 9 bases sitting between them. The length of the CDR3 is 14 residues. Germline CDR1 reads MDHEN; CDR2 reads SYDVKM. CDR3 amino acids: CASSAGGSGNTIYF. The CDR3 nucleotides are TGTGCCAGCAGTGCGGGGGGATCTGGAAACACCATATATTTT.

The chain joins TRBV10-3 to TRBJ2-7, with TRBD1 as a possible D gene (5 bases). CDR1 is ENHRY and CDR2 is SYGVKD in the germline V gene. The CDR3 extends over 11 amino acids. With 3 bases removed from V and 12 bases from J, the gap between germline ends came to 12 bases. CDR3 nucleotide sequence: TGTGCCATCAGTGACGAGCGCGACAGGTACTTC. It is translated as CAISDERDRYF.

In this sample, this clone turned up once. The chain uses TRBV6-1 and TRBJ1-5, with a weak D call TRBD1 (5 bases). V gave up 0 bases and J gave up 6 bases, with 12 bases separating them. Germline V gene data show CDR1 as MNHNS and CDR2 as SASEGT. The CDR3 sequence is 15 residues long. The CDR3 loop is CASSEASAGGQPQHF. CDR3 bases: TGTGCCAGCAGTGAAGCATCCGCCGGGGGTCAGCCCCAGCATTTT.

The rearrangement links TRBV5-5 to TRBJ1-5; a weak D match, TRBD1 (5 bases). Trimming took off 1 base at V and 7 bases at J, with 9 bases between the two ends. The CDR3 is made up of 13 amino acids. Per the germline V gene, CDR1 is SGHKS and CDR2 is YYEKEE (reference sequence). The CDR3, as DNA: TGTGCCAGCAGCTTGTCGGGGGACCAGCCCCAGCATTTT. Amino acid sequence: CASSLSGDQPQHF.